The clone carrying this T cell receptor beta chain has a handful of counts. The target antigen is unknown. The data stem from a study of identical twins. MiXCR, applied by TCRdb to the 5' RACE reads, yields one record per CDR3 protein. The sample consists of 400,000 to 550,000 distinct CDR3 sequences, about 24% of them appearing once. General study points: With abundant cord blood beta clonotypes, insertions were fewer; memory repertoires showed no such pattern.

These data are also associated with another study on T cells expressing NK-cell markers. From that paper: A handful of donors likewise had their CD3+CD56-NKG2C+ fraction led by these clonotypes.

The sequence was collected from a woman aged 18-29 years in good health. The specimen sequenced was CD4+ T cells sorted from blood.

CDR3: CAWSGNSGEKLFF. The CDR3 nucleotides read TGTGCCTGGAGTGGAAATTCAGGGGAAAAACTGTTTTTT. The V and J genes are TRBV30 and TRBJ1-4, with a possible D match to TRBD1 (5 bases). This CDR3 region has 13 residues. V lost 1 base and J 8 bases, leaving 11 bases between the germline ends. From germline, CDR1 is GTSNPN and CDR2 SVGIG (reference sequence).